A selection of T cell receptor beta chains follows, all from one sample in a study of low-dose radiotherapy and immunotherapy resistance in tumors. MiXCR, run by TCRdb on the reads, gives a single entry per CDR3 protein. Counted here are over 55,000 distinct CDR3 sequences, less than 35% occurring once; the ten biggest clones make up around 10%. Material: PBMCs, obtained before treatment. These receptors originate from a female donor with ovarian cancer. The CDR3 runs from the conserved cysteine through the conserved F or W. D genes are given only for firm matches. Clone size is shown for a subset of rows, as once, few, many or a class of expanded clone.

v_call: TRBV5-1
j_call: TRBJ2-1
clone_size: many
d_call: .
cdr3_nt: TGCGCCAGCAGCACGGGGACGGACTACAATGAGCAGTTCTTC
cdr3_aa: CASSTGTDYNEQFF

v_call: TRBV28
j_call: TRBJ2-7
clone_size: .
d_call: .
cdr3_nt: TGTGCCAGCACTACCCGGGGCGGAGGGATCTCCTACGAGCAGTACTTC
cdr3_aa: CASTTRGGGISYEQYF

v_call: TRBV19
j_call: TRBJ1-1
clone_size: few
d_call: .
cdr3_nt: TGTGCCAGTAGATTCCCCGGGACCCCTGAAGCTTTCTTT
cdr3_aa: CASRFPGTPEAFF

v_call: TRBV6-2/TRBV6-3
j_call: TRBJ2-2
clone_size: many
d_call: .
cdr3_nt: TGTGCCAGCAGTTCTGGTGGCTATAACACCGGGGAGCTGTTTTTT
cdr3_aa: CASSSGGYNTGELFF

v_call: TRBV6-4
j_call: TRBJ1-1
clone_size: .
d_call: TRBD1
cdr3_nt: TGTGCCAGCAGTGCTTCTCCCGGGACAGGTGAAGCTTTCTTT
cdr3_aa: CASSASPGTGEAFF

v_call: TRBV7-2
j_call: TRBJ2-2
clone_size: many
d_call: .
cdr3_nt: TGTGCCAGCAGCCCAAACACCGGGGAGCTGTTTTTT
cdr3_aa: CASSPNTGELFF

v_call: TRBV4-1
j_call: TRBJ2-1
clone_size: many
d_call: TRBD1
cdr3_nt: TGCGCCAGCAGCCAACTGAGACAGGGGGACCACAATGAGCAGTTCTTC
cdr3_aa: CASSQLRQGDHNEQFF

v_call: TRBV5-1
j_call: TRBJ2-6
clone_size: .
d_call: .
cdr3_nt: TGCGCCAGCAGCGCCACGGCCCACTCTGGGGCCAACGTCCTGACTTTC
cdr3_aa: CASSATAHSGANVLTF

v_call: TRBV12-3/TRBV12-4
j_call: TRBJ2-7
clone_size: many
d_call: TRBD2
cdr3_nt: TGTGCCAGCAGTTCCGGACTAGCAGATGAGCAGTACTTC
cdr3_aa: CASSSGLADEQYF

v_call: TRBV28
j_call: TRBJ2-1
clone_size: medium-sized
d_call: TRBD2
cdr3_nt: TGTGCCAGCAGTCGCCTCACGGGGCGGGGGGGCAATGAGCAGTTCTTC
cdr3_aa: CASSRLTGRGGNEQFF

v_call: TRBV7-2
j_call: TRBJ1-1
clone_size: many
d_call: .
cdr3_nt: TGTGCCAGCAGCTATCGACGTTCTGAAGCTTTCTTT
cdr3_aa: CASSYRRSEAFF

v_call: TRBV28
j_call: TRBJ1-6
clone_size: .
d_call: TRBD1
cdr3_nt: TGTGCCAGCACCCCCGCGGGACAGGGGGCCTCCCTCCACTTT
cdr3_aa: CASTPAGQGASLHF

v_call: TRBV20-1
j_call: TRBJ2-1
clone_size: .
d_call: .
cdr3_nt: TGCAGTGCTAGCCCCCCAGCTAGCTACAATGAGCAGTTCTTC
cdr3_aa: CSASPPASYNEQFF

v_call: TRBV5-5
j_call: TRBJ1-5
clone_size: many
d_call: .
cdr3_nt: TGTGCCAGCAGCCCTCAGCCAGGGGAGACCCAGCCCCAGCATTTT
cdr3_aa: CASSPQPGETQPQHF

v_call: TRBV2
j_call: TRBJ1-3
clone_size: .
d_call: .
cdr3_nt: TGTGCCAGCAGTGAAGCGTTAGGGTACACCATATATTTT
cdr3_aa: CASSEALGYTIYF

v_call: TRBV5-1
j_call: TRBJ2-7
clone_size: many
d_call: .
cdr3_nt: TGCGCCAGCAGCTTGGATACCGCCGTTGGCGAGCAGTACTTC
cdr3_aa: CASSLDTAVGEQYF

v_call: TRBV9
j_call: TRBJ2-2
clone_size: few
d_call: .
cdr3_nt: TGTGCCAGCAGCGTAGAAGGGGTCGCCGGGGAGCTGTTTTTT
cdr3_aa: CASSVEGVAGELFF

v_call: TRBV29-1
j_call: TRBJ1-4
clone_size: .
d_call: .
cdr3_nt: TGCAGCGTTGAAGAAGGGGGGAGAGGAAAACTGTTTTTT
cdr3_aa: CSVEEGGRGKLFF

v_call: TRBV5-6
j_call: TRBJ2-1
clone_size: few
d_call: .
cdr3_nt: TGTGCCAGCAGCCCCCCGCCTGGACTAGAGCAGTTCTTC
cdr3_aa: CASSPPPGLEQFF

v_call: TRBV5-5
j_call: TRBJ1-5
clone_size: .
d_call: .
cdr3_nt: TGTGCCAGCAGCTTCCGGCAGGGCGGGGTCCAGCCCCAGCATTTT
cdr3_aa: CASSFRQGGVQPQHF

v_call: TRBV3-1
j_call: TRBJ2-5
clone_size: many
d_call: .
cdr3_nt: TGTGCCAGCAGCCAAGATCTTAAACGGACCCAGTACTTC
cdr3_aa: CASSQDLKRTQYF

v_call: TRBV6-2/TRBV6-3
j_call: TRBJ2-3
clone_size: .
d_call: TRBD2
cdr3_nt: TGTGCCAGCAGTGGTCGGACTAGCGGGAATGTCGCCCGTCCAGATACGCAGTATTTT
cdr3_aa: CASSGRTSGNVARPDTQYF

v_call: TRBV27
j_call: TRBJ1-1
clone_size: .
d_call: .
cdr3_nt: TGTGCCAGTGTCGGGACCTGGGGCACTGAAGCTTTCTTT
cdr3_aa: CASVGTWGTEAFF

v_call: TRBV20-1
j_call: TRBJ2-3
clone_size: many
d_call: .
cdr3_nt: TGCAGTGCCGGAAACCCGAGGGCCAGGGGCACAGATACGCAGTATTTT
cdr3_aa: CSAGNPRARGTDTQYF

v_call: TRBV20-1
j_call: TRBJ2-3
clone_size: many
d_call: TRBD2
cdr3_nt: TGCAGTGCTACCCCGGGGGGGCCCCCAGATACGCAGTATTTT
cdr3_aa: CSATPGGPPDTQYF

v_call: TRBV11-3
j_call: TRBJ2-7
clone_size: many
d_call: TRBD2
cdr3_nt: TGTGCCAGCAGCCGAACCGGGACTAGCGGGCCAGCTTCCTACGAGCAGTACTTC
cdr3_aa: CASSRTGTSGPASYEQYF

v_call: TRBV2
j_call: TRBJ2-5
clone_size: once
d_call: .
cdr3_nt: TGTGCCAGCAACCCCCGTGAGACCCAGCACTTC
cdr3_aa: CASNPRETQHF

v_call: TRBV7-9
j_call: TRBJ1-2
clone_size: many
d_call: .
cdr3_nt: TGTGCCAGCAGCTTAGGGACAGCCTATGGCTACACCTTC
cdr3_aa: CASSLGTAYGYTF

v_call: TRBV7-6
j_call: TRBJ2-7
clone_size: many
d_call: .
cdr3_nt: TGTGCCAGCAGCTTAGGGGCTGACACCTACGAGCAGTACTTC
cdr3_aa: CASSLGADTYEQYF

v_call: TRBV5-1
j_call: TRBJ1-1
clone_size: many
d_call: TRBD1
cdr3_nt: TGCGCCAGCAGCGCGGGACAGGGGGGCACTGAAGCTTTCTTT
cdr3_aa: CASSAGQGGTEAFF

v_call: TRBV24-1
j_call: TRBJ1-2
clone_size: many
d_call: TRBD1
cdr3_nt: TGTGCCACCAGTGACAGGACAGGGGCTAACTATGGCTACACCTTC
cdr3_aa: CATSDRTGANYGYTF

v_call: TRBV28
j_call: TRBJ2-7
clone_size: once
d_call: .
cdr3_nt: TGTGCCAGCAGTAGGGCAGTCGGGCAGTACTTC
cdr3_aa: CASSRAVGQYF

v_call: TRBV7-8
j_call: TRBJ2-5
clone_size: .
d_call: TRBD1
cdr3_nt: TGTGCCAGCAGCTGGGACAGGGCCCTACAAGAGACCCAGTACTTC
cdr3_aa: CASSWDRALQETQYF

v_call: TRBV2
j_call: TRBJ2-6
clone_size: many
d_call: TRBD2
cdr3_nt: TGTGCCAGCACGGACGGGAGGAGAGGGAGAGGGGCCAACGTCCTGACTTTC
cdr3_aa: CASTDGRRGRGANVLTF

v_call: TRBV3-1
j_call: TRBJ2-2
clone_size: .
d_call: .
cdr3_nt: TGTGCCAGCAGCCAACAAAGGAGTTTTGACACCGGGGAGCTGTTTTTT
cdr3_aa: CASSQQRSFDTGELFF

v_call: TRBV29-1
j_call: TRBJ1-2
clone_size: many
d_call: TRBD1
cdr3_nt: TGCAGCGTTGAAGGGACAGGGGGATCGGTGAGGCGCGGCTACACCTTC
cdr3_aa: CSVEGTGGSVRRGYTF

v_call: TRBV5-1
j_call: TRBJ2-7
clone_size: once
d_call: TRBD2
cdr3_nt: TGCGCCAGCAGCTTGATGGCTAGCGGGAGTAACGATGAGCAGTACTTC
cdr3_aa: CASSLMASGSNDEQYF

v_call: TRBV12-3/TRBV12-4
j_call: TRBJ1-1
clone_size: many
d_call: .
cdr3_nt: TGTGCCAGCACCAATGGGGGGGTGGAGACTGAAGCTTTCTTT
cdr3_aa: CASTNGGVETEAFF

v_call: TRBV6-6
j_call: TRBJ1-2
clone_size: .
d_call: TRBD1
cdr3_nt: TGTGCCAGCAGGCGAACAGGGGGGGACTATGGCTACACCTTC
cdr3_aa: CASRRTGGDYGYTF

v_call: TRBV11-2
j_call: TRBJ1-1
clone_size: many
d_call: .
cdr3_nt: TGTGCCAGCAGCTTGGGGGCCGAAGCGGCTTTCTTT
cdr3_aa: CASSLGAEAAFF

v_call: TRBV5-1
j_call: TRBJ1-2
clone_size: many
d_call: .
cdr3_nt: TGCGCCAGCAGCTTGGAGAAGGGAAGCTATGGCTACACCTTC
cdr3_aa: CASSLEKGSYGYTF

v_call: TRBV29-1
j_call: TRBJ1-4
clone_size: many
d_call: TRBD1
cdr3_nt: TGCAGCGTTGAAGCCACGACAGGGGGAATTGAAAAACTGTTTTTT
cdr3_aa: CSVEATTGGIEKLFF

v_call: TRBV19
j_call: TRBJ2-7
clone_size: .
d_call: .
cdr3_nt: TGTGCCAGTAGTATGCTCCAGGGTCTCTACGAGCAGTACTTC
cdr3_aa: CASSMLQGLYEQYF

v_call: TRBV3-1
j_call: TRBJ1-1
clone_size: .
d_call: TRBD1
cdr3_nt: TGTGCCAGCAGCCGTAGACAGGGGATGAACACTGAAGCTTTCTTT
cdr3_aa: CASSRRQGMNTEAFF

v_call: TRBV6-2/TRBV6-3
j_call: TRBJ2-1
clone_size: many
d_call: TRBD2
cdr3_nt: TGTGCCAGCAGACCAACTAGCGTCAGTTACAATGAGCAGTTCTTC
cdr3_aa: CASRPTSVSYNEQFF

v_call: TRBV5-1
j_call: TRBJ2-5
clone_size: many
d_call: .
cdr3_nt: TGCGCCAGCCAATTTCGGACGGTCCAAGAGACCCAGTACTTC
cdr3_aa: CASQFRTVQETQYF

v_call: TRBV27
j_call: TRBJ2-5
clone_size: many
d_call: .
cdr3_nt: TGTGCCAGCAGACGGAAACTCCAAGAGACCCAGTACTTC
cdr3_aa: CASRRKLQETQYF

v_call: TRBV7-6
j_call: TRBJ2-5
clone_size: .
d_call: .
cdr3_nt: TGTGCCAGCAGCTCCTCCGGCGGGGAGACCCAGTACTTC
cdr3_aa: CASSSSGGETQYF

v_call: TRBV29-1
j_call: TRBJ1-1
clone_size: many
d_call: .
cdr3_nt: TGCAGCGTTGCTGACAGGAAGAACACTGAAGCTTTCTTT
cdr3_aa: CSVADRKNTEAFF

v_call: TRBV5-1
j_call: TRBJ2-5
clone_size: many
d_call: .
cdr3_nt: TGCGCCAGCAGCTTGGAGGGGGTGGAGTACTTC
cdr3_aa: CASSLEGVEYF

v_call: TRBV28
j_call: TRBJ2-1
clone_size: .
d_call: .
cdr3_nt: TGTGCCAGCAGTTTAGGGGCATCTCGGTTCTTC
cdr3_aa: CASSLGASRFF

v_call: TRBV6-2/TRBV6-3
j_call: TRBJ2-1
clone_size: few
d_call: .
cdr3_nt: TGTGCCAGCAAGAGTGGGATGACAACCTACAATGAGCAGTTCTTC
cdr3_aa: CASKSGMTTYNEQFF

v_call: TRBV3-1
j_call: TRBJ1-6
clone_size: many
d_call: .
cdr3_nt: TGTGCCAGCAGCCAAGTGAGTTCAGGTTATAATTCACCCCTCCACTTT
cdr3_aa: CASSQVSSGYNSPLHF

v_call: TRBV29-1
j_call: TRBJ2-5
clone_size: many
d_call: TRBD2
cdr3_nt: TGCAGCGTTGTTGGCCTAGCGGGATCGGAGACCCAGTACTTC
cdr3_aa: CSVVGLAGSETQYF

v_call: TRBV30
j_call: TRBJ2-1
clone_size: many
d_call: TRBD1
cdr3_nt: TGTGCCTGGAGTCGGGACAGATTAGACAATGAGCAGTTCTTC
cdr3_aa: CAWSRDRLDNEQFF

v_call: TRBV9
j_call: TRBJ1-2
clone_size: .
d_call: .
cdr3_nt: TGTGCCAGCAGCGCGGGGTTAACATCAGGGTCAGGGGGCTACACCTTC
cdr3_aa: CASSAGLTSGSGGYTF

v_call: TRBV7-2
j_call: TRBJ2-1
clone_size: many
d_call: .
cdr3_nt: TGTGCCAGCAGCTTTCAGGCAGGGCCGTCAAGGGGGAATGAGCAGTTCTTC
cdr3_aa: CASSFQAGPSRGNEQFF

v_call: TRBV11-2
j_call: TRBJ2-7
clone_size: many
d_call: TRBD2
cdr3_nt: TGTGCCAGCAGCTCCAGACTAGCGGGGAATTACGAGCAGTACTTC
cdr3_aa: CASSSRLAGNYEQYF

v_call: TRBV29-1
j_call: TRBJ2-4
clone_size: .
d_call: TRBD2
cdr3_nt: TGCAGCGTCAGACAGACCGGGACTAGCGCAAACATTCAGTACTTC
cdr3_aa: CSVRQTGTSANIQYF

v_call: TRBV12-3/TRBV12-4
j_call: TRBJ1-6
clone_size: many
d_call: TRBD1
cdr3_nt: TGTGCCAGCAGTTTTGGACAGGGGACGGGAGGATCACCCCTCCACTTT
cdr3_aa: CASSFGQGTGGSPLHF